The subject of this entry is one T cell receptor (beta chain). In its sample, this clonotype was seen many times. Qualities for individual bases were not recorded, and no much larger clone is one base off. This sample was included in a study of T cells after yellow fever vaccination (dated by TCRdb to about 2019). Notes on the research overall: Using CD3, CD45RA, CCR7 and CD95 staining, memory subsets (EM, EMRA, CM and Tscm) were sorted on a BD FACS Aria III. Two healthy male donors, one aged 18 to 30 and one aged 30 to 40 years, were included in the cohort. Memory subsets were sorted on days 0, 15 and 45 and at 18 months following primary vaccination, and on days 0, 15 and 45 following the 30-year booster. The SMART-Seq v4 Ultra Low Input RNA kit was used to prepare libraries from fractions with low cell numbers. Blood was drawn at multiple timepoints before and after primary and secondary immunization, with bulk PBMC replicates and cell subsets isolated. Bulk TCR alpha and beta repertoires were sequenced longitudinally to track T-cell clones before and after primary and booster YFV17D yellow fever vaccination.

The sample's treatment or condition label, decoded: live attenuated yellow fever vaccine strain. A standard Ficoll-Paque protocol was used to isolate PBMCs from peripheral blood. The RNeasy Micro Kit was used to extract RNA from sorted memory subsets. The CDR1 and CDR2 encoded by the germline V gene (reference sequence) are DFQATT and SNEGSKA. At the junction V is shortened by 7 bases and J by 3 bases; bases outside the gene matches: 11. The CDR3 runs 15 residues from the cysteine to the phenylalanine. Only CDR3 DNA remains: 45 bases, in frame from the first base. The full study reports these points: A small fraction of clonotypes showed up in both the CD4 and CD8 compartments, probably as a result of convergent recombination. In the sorted memory subsets on day 0, nearly all vaccine-responding clonotypes were below the level of detection. Only two donors were included in the study, so the extent to which the findings can be generalized is limited. Computational filtering was needed because FACS-sorted repertoires could contain abundant contaminating clonotypes from the bulk population. Most clones expanded after primary vaccination were re-detected after the booster (about 96% of CD4 and around 88% of CD8), suggesting broad memory maintenance. Compared with the primary T-cell response, the secondary T-cell response was weaker but faster, peaking on day 5 rather than day 15.

Synthesis of TCR cDNA relied on 5'RACE template switching, a step that introduced a universal primer site along with unique molecular identifiers. cDNA synthesis was primed from both the TCR alpha and TCR beta constant segments. Library amplification involved two PCR steps, and the second step added sample barcodes and sequencing adapters. Sequencing of libraries was done on Illumina HiSeq 2500 (2x100 bp) or NovaSeq (2x150 bp). As for the original processing: MIGEC was used to demultiplex reads and collapse the reads into UMI consensus sequences, and MiXCR was used for V(D)J alignment. Vaccine-responding clonotypes were defined with edgeR using replicate PBMC samples, requiring FDR below 0.01 and a log2 fold change above 5 up to day 15. Each bulk clonotype was labeled CD4 or CD8 based on which sequenced repertoire, CD4 or CD8, contained the clonotype at higher abundance. To estimate how each clone was distributed across memory phenotypes, clonotype frequencies in memory subsets were weighted by FACS-sorted cell numbers. Clones were called with MiXCR by TCRdb after fastp trimmed the public reads at Q25, and only in-frame beta chains were retained. Each record represents a unique CDR3 protein, reported with the most common genes and DNA among its rows. The authors' filters were not applied to this entry. The sample table contains approximately 13,000 distinct CDR3 sequences; only one count was recorded for 4.5% to 6% of them. The ten largest clones add up to around half of the sample.

The specimen comprised PBMCs, either bulk or a sorted T-cell subset (CD4+, CD8+, memory, or dextramer-sorted; not recorded which), sampled 45 days after the yellow fever booster vaccination. The chain is assembled from TRBV20-1 and TRBJ2-7, with TRBD2 identical over 11 junction bases. The receptor's source is a man aged 25-40 years who received the YFV17D yellow fever vaccine. The sequenced DNA is TGCAGTGTTGAGTCGGGGACTAGCGGAAACTACGAGCAGTACTTC. This codes for CSVESGTSGNYEQYF.